These 3 T cell receptor beta chains were sequenced from one sample in a study of shared clonotypes between healthy human individuals. Clones were read by immunoSEQ multiplex PCR, and TCRdb kept only the in-frame ones, dropping some. Counted here are about 580,000 clones, about 98% occurring once; the ten biggest clones make up around 0.3%. Terminally differentiated effector memory CD45RA+ cells were left out of the naive CD8 fraction, which was CD45RO-negative and positively selected for CCR7. The source material was naive CD8+ T cells sorted from blood. The receptors were gathered from a young man in good health.

This sequence joins TRBV23-1 and TRBJ1-2, with a possible D match to TRBD1 (6 bases). TRBV23-1 is given ORF status, its function remaining uncertain. The CDR3 length is 16 residues. Trimming took off 4 bases at V and 0 bases at J, with 15 bases between the two ends. As DNA, the CDR3 is TGCGCCAGCAGTCTTACAGGGAGAGGAGCTAACTATGGCTACACCTTC. It specifies CASSLTGRGANYGYTF.

V gene TRBV30 combines with J gene TRBJ2-7; D is ambiguous. Trimming removed 0 bases at V and 1 base at J, with 7 bases between. There are 13 residues in the CDR3. Germline loops: CDR1 GTSNPN, CDR2 SVGIG (reference sequence). CDR3 protein: CAWSVEHSYEQYF. The CDR3 DNA reads TGTGCCTGGAGTGTAGAACATTCCTACGAGCAGTACTTC.

The chain carries TRBV7-9 and TRBJ2-1; D is ambiguous. Trimming left V 5 bases short and J 9 bases short, with 11 bases between. The CDR3 is 12 amino acids. Germline CDR1 and CDR2: SEHNR and FQNEAQ (reference sequence). CDR3 loop: CASSPDKSEQFF. For the CDR3, the DNA is TGTGCCAGCAGCCCGGATAAATCTGAGCAGTTCTTC.